The 13 T cell receptor beta chains below come from one sample, sequenced in a study of blood T cell repertoires in COVID-19. Some clones are missing from TCRdb's copy, which holds only in-frame ones; the method was immunoSEQ multiplex PCR. The data hold more than 95,000 clones, with 70% to 90% observed a single time. What was sequenced was peripheral blood. Receptor source: a woman of 80 years or more with acute or convalescent COVID-19.

The chain recombines TRBV4-3 with TRBJ1-5; TRBD1 is a possible D gene (6 bases). The V gene's germline CDR1 is LGHNA and CDR2 YSLEER. The CDR3 length is 15 residues. The germline V and J ends were trimmed by 0 bases and 4 bases, with 10 bases remaining between them. This chain's CDR3 is CASSQDWGTNQPQHF. The DNA for the CDR3 is TGCGCCAGCAGCCAAGATTGGGGGACAAATCAGCCCCAGCATTTT.

The chain joins TRBV7-2 to TRBJ2-3; possibly TRBD2 for D (7 bases). This CDR3 spans 16 amino acids. The V end lost 0 bases, the J end lost 1 base, and 11 bases lay between the germline ends. CDR1 is SGHTA and CDR2 is FQGNSA in the germline V gene. The CDR3 loop reads CASSLAGGPGTDTQYF. The CDR3 nucleotides are TGTGCCAGCAGCTTAGCGGGGGGGCCAGGCACAGATACGCAGTATTTT.

The chain carries TRBV5-4 and TRBJ1-2; 8 bases are shared with TRBD1. The length of the CDR3 is 12 residues. The J segment lost 7 bases and the V segment lost 3 bases, leaving 2 bases of the junction unmatched. Germline V gene sequence: CDR1 SGHNT, CDR2 YYREEE (reference sequence). The chain's CDR3 is CASSYDRGGYTF. The CDR3 nucleotides are TGTGCCAGCAGCTACGACAGGGGTGGCTACACCTTC.

This rearrangement joins TRBV7-6 to TRBJ2-7; 10 bases fit TRBD2. Looked up from germline, CDR1 is SGHVS and CDR2 is FNYEAQ. The CDR3 is made up of 15 amino acids. V dropped 2 bases and J dropped 2; count of bases not matched to a gene: 3. CDR3 nucleotide sequence: TGTGCCAGCAGCTTAAGGACTAGCGGCACCTACGAGCAGTACTTC. It is translated as CASSLRTSGTYEQYF.

This clone has only one observation. This chain links TRBV7-8 with TRBJ2-7; 9 positions agree with TRBD2. With V trimmed by 4 bases and J by 4 bases, 8 bases remained unmatched. The CDR3 covers 15 residues. Germline assignment: CDR1 SGHVS and CDR2 FQNEAQ. The CDR3 region has the DNA TGTGCCAGCAGCTCAACAGGGACTAGCCTTTACGAGCAGTACTTC. Its translation is CASSSTGTSLYEQYF.

This clone was observed once. V usage is TRBV3-1 (or the pseudogene TRBV3-2) and J usage is TRBJ1-2; 7 bases are a match to TRBD1. Trimming cost V 1 base and J 8 bases; bases outside gene matches: 4. This CDR3 contains 13 residues. Germline V lookup: CDR1 LGHDT, CDR2 YNNKEL (reference sequence). Here the CDR3 reads CASSQGVGGGYTF. The CDR3 DNA reads TGTGCCAGCAGCCAAGGGGTAGGGGGCGGCTACACCTTC.

CDR3 in amino acids: CASSSRDSAFLETQYF. The DNA of the CDR3 is TGTGCCAGCAGCTCGCGGGACTCAGCTTTTCTGGAGACCCAGTACTTC. This chain connects TRBV5-4 to TRBJ2-5; perhaps TRBD2 as D (6 bases). The CDR3 has 16 residues. Germline V gene lookup returns CDR1 SGHNT and CDR2 YYREEE (reference sequence). Trimming stripped 3 bases from V and 5 bases from J, with 20 bases between.

DNA of the CDR3: TGTGCCAGCAGCGCGTTGGGTCGGGGACAGAACTATGGCTACACCTTC. It is translated as CASSALGRGQNYGYTF. V usage is TRBV5-6 and J usage is TRBJ1-2; 7 positions match TRBD1. With V trimmed by 4 bases and J by 2 bases, 11 bases remained unmatched. The CDR3 sequence is 16 residues long. CDR1 is SGHDT, CDR2 YYEEEE, per germline.

About this clone itself: Other DNA sequences in this sample translate to the same CDR3. The V call is TRBV19, the J call TRBJ1-5, with 7 bases aligning to TRBD1. V trimming: 3 bases; J trimming: 2 bases; junction bases outside the gene matches: 4. This CDR3 has 15 amino acids. The V gene's germline CDR1 is LNHDA and CDR2 SQIVND (reference sequence). The CDR3: CASSIPGGGNQPQHF. In DNA, the CDR3 is TGTGCCAGTAGTATCCCAGGGGGTGGCAATCAGCCCCAGCATTTT.

This clone came up a few times. This chain connects TRBV4-1 to TRBJ1-6, with a possible D match to TRBD1 (5 bases). The germline V gene has CDR1 MGHRA and CDR2 YSYEKL. The CDR3 runs 15 residues. Trimming removed 6 bases at V and 5 bases at J, with 14 bases between. DNA of the CDR3: TGCGCCAGCAGGTTTCAGGGTAACGATAATTCACCCCTCCACTTT. Amino acids: CASRFQGNDNSPLHF.

The rearrangement links TRBV28 to TRBJ1-5; D may be TRBD1 (5 bases). CDR3 length: 15 amino acids. Germline V gene lookup returns CDR1 MDHEN and CDR2 SYDVKM. The V end lost 6 bases, the J end lost 2 bases, and 14 bases lay between the germline ends. In DNA, the CDR3 is TGTGCCAGCAGGCCTAGAGGCAGGGGCAATCAGCCCCAGCATTTT. Its protein is CASRPRGRGNQPQHF. Full variable domain (missing parts from reference TRBV28 and TRBJ1-5): DVKVTQSSRYLVKRTGEKVFLECVQDMDHENMFWYRQDPGLGLRLIYFSYDVKMKEKGDIPEGYSVSREKKERFSLILESASTNQTSMYLCASRPRGRGNQPQHFGDGTRLSIL.

This clone has only one observation. The rearrangement links TRBV11-2 to TRBJ1-4; D not resolved. The ends were cut back, 6 bases at V and 7 bases at J, with 9 bases in the middle. There are 12 residues in the CDR3. The germline V gene encodes CDR1 SGHAT and CDR2 FQNNGV. The CDR3 DNA follows: TGTGCCAGCAGTCTAGAGGTTGAAAAACTGTTTTTT. This sequence encodes CASSLEVEKLFF. Drawing the rest from reference TRBV11-2 and TRBJ1-4, the complete variable domain is EAGVAQSPRYKIIEKRQSVAFWCNPISGHATLYWYQQILGQGPKLLIQFQNNGVVDDSQLPKDRFSAERLKGVDSTLKIQPAKLEDSAVYLCASSLEVEKLFFGSGTQLSVL.

The chain recombines TRBV28 with TRBJ1-6; D uncertain. Germline V gene lookup returns CDR1 MDHEN and CDR2 SYDVKM. Trimming cost V 2 bases and J 7 bases, with 9 bases left between them. The CDR3 has 14 amino acids. This CDR3 is CASSLGVTNSPLHF. The CDR3 bases are TGTGCCAGCAGTTTAGGAGTCACAAATTCACCCCTCCACTTT.